This is a list of T cell receptor beta chains from one sample in a study of shared clonotypes between healthy human individuals. Assay used: immunoSEQ multiplex PCR; TCRdb lists only in-frame clones, some missing. Of 2,500,000 or so clones in the sample, around 90% were seen once. The specimen sequenced was naive CD4+ T cells sorted from blood. Receptors originate from a man aged 18 to 30 in good health. Both conserved end residues are trimmed from each CDR3.

cdr3_length: 13
v_call: TRBV7-3
cdr3_aa: ASSLNRGLYGELF

cdr3_length: 12
v_call: TRBV7-2
cdr3_aa: ASSWTGTNTEAF

cdr3_length: 12
v_call: TRBV7-2
cdr3_aa: ASSRKGGQDEQY

cdr3_length: 10
v_call: TRBV29-1
cdr3_aa: SVEDTLGSAF

cdr3_length: 12
v_call: TRBV5-6
cdr3_aa: ASSAGIAGQPQH

cdr3_length: 14
v_call: TRBV7-3
cdr3_aa: ASSVSGTGNTGELF

cdr3_length: 9
v_call: TRBV6-1
cdr3_aa: ATTLMNEQF

cdr3_length: 12
v_call: TRBV4-1
cdr3_aa: ASSQEGGRDTQY

cdr3_length: 10
v_call: TRBV18
cdr3_aa: ASSPAFGTPV

cdr3_length: 13
v_call: TRBV9
cdr3_aa: ASSGRLAGGQTQY

cdr3_length: 12
v_call: TRBV4-1
cdr3_aa: ASSQGGAHQPQH

cdr3_length: 11
v_call: TRBV10-1
cdr3_aa: ASSERRQGEQY

cdr3_length: 13
v_call: TRBV7-2
cdr3_aa: ASSQRSGSSYEQY

cdr3_length: 13
v_call: TRBV11-2
cdr3_aa: ASSTGTGLQETQY

cdr3_length: 13
v_call: TRBV6-5
cdr3_aa: ASSYWGPMNTEAF

cdr3_length: 13
v_call: TRBV6-5
cdr3_aa: ASSYSGQGNYGYT

cdr3_length: 13
v_call: TRBV19
cdr3_aa: ASSTKDGYTGELF

cdr3_length: 12
v_call: TRBV5-6
cdr3_aa: ASSLDGGRGELF

cdr3_length: 11
v_call: TRBV6-6
cdr3_aa: ASSNRNTGELF

cdr3_length: 16
v_call: TRBV28
cdr3_aa: ASSHQGLAGGRSNEQF

cdr3_length: 13
v_call: TRBV5-1
cdr3_aa: ASSLFSGGTTEAF

cdr3_length: 10
v_call: TRBV30
cdr3_aa: AWRGTRDEQF

cdr3_length: 12
v_call: TRBV7-2
cdr3_aa: ASSLTDSSYEQY

cdr3_length: 13
v_call: TRBV4-1
cdr3_aa: ASSIRTSGSSEQY

cdr3_length: 13
v_call: TRBV6-6
cdr3_aa: ASRLGQATNYGYT

cdr3_length: 13
v_call: TRBV11-2
cdr3_aa: ASSLEAGTNSPLH

cdr3_length: 13
v_call: TRBV5-4
cdr3_aa: ASSLGGDRGYGYT

cdr3_length: 13
v_call: TRBV6-5
cdr3_aa: ASTRTSAYQETQY

cdr3_length: 14
v_call: TRBV27
cdr3_aa: ASSQIGTGVTDTQY

cdr3_length: 13
v_call: TRBV5-1
cdr3_aa: ASSSEGDSNQPQH

cdr3_length: 11
v_call: TRBV2
cdr3_aa: ASKQGNGETQY